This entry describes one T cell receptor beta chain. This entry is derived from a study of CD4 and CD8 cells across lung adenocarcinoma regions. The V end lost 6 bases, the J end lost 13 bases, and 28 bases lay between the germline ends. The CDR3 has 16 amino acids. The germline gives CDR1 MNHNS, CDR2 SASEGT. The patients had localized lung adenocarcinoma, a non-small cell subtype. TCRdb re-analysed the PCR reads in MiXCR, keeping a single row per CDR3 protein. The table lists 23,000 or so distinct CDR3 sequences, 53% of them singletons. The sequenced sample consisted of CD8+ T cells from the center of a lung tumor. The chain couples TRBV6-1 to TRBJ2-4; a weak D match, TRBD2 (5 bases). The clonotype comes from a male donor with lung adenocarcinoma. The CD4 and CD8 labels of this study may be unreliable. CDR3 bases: TGTGCCAGCAGCCCATCGCGGCTGGGAGCCAAAGATACGCAGTACTTC. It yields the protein CASSPSRLGAKDTQYF.